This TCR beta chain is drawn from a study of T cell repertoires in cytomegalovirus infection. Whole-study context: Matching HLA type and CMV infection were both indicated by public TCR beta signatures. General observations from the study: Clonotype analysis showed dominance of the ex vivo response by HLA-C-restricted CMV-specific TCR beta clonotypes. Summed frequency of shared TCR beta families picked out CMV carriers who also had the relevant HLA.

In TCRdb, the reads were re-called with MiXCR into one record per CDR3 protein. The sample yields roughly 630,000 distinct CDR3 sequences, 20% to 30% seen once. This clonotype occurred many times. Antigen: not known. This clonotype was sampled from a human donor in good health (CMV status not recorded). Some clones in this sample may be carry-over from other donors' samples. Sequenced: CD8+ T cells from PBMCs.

In nucleotides, the CDR3 is TGTGCCATCAGTGAGTCAGCGGGGGCTATACCCTACGAGCAGTACGTC. Translated: CAISESAGAIPYEQYV. The rearrangement links TRBV10-3 to TRBJ2-7; 8 nucleotides agree with TRBD2. The CDR3 covers 16 residues. Germline V CDR1 and CDR2: ENHRY, SYGVKD. V gave up 0 bases and J gave up 2 bases; unmatched junction bases: 6.